A selection of T cell receptor beta chains follows, all from one sample in a study of T cells after yellow fever vaccination. TCRdb used MiXCR to reprocess the 5' RACE reads, holding one entry per CDR3 protein. Of 500,000 to 650,000 distinct CDR3 sequences listed, 17% are singletons. Sample: PBMCs, taken 5 days after the first yellow fever vaccination. These receptor sequences come from a man younger than 35 who received the YFV17D yellow fever vaccine. Each CDR3 is given with its conserved first and last residue. Each record gives: J gene, clone size, V gene, D gene, CDR3 DNA, CDR3 protein. A D gene is named only where the DNA matches it firmly. Some rows have no size entry. The others give once, few or many, or a class for an expanded clone.

J: TRBJ2-5
size: few
V: TRBV5-1
D: NA
DNA: TGCGCCAGCAGCTTGAGGACAGTCGAAGAGACCCAGTACTTC
CDR3: CASSLRTVEETQYF

J: TRBJ2-3
size: few
V: TRBV6-4
D: NA
DNA: TGTGCCAGCAGTGGGGGTTTGACAGATACGCAGTATTTT
CDR3: CASSGGLTDTQYF

J: TRBJ2-1
size: NA
V: TRBV4-3
D: NA
DNA: TGCGCCAGCAGCCAAGATTTCAGTTTGCCGAATGAGCAGTTCTTC
CDR3: CASSQDFSLPNEQFF

J: TRBJ1-5
size: few
V: TRBV6-1
D: NA
DNA: TGTGCCAGCAGCCCCGAGGGGGTGGTCAATCAGCCCCAGCATTTT
CDR3: CASSPEGVVNQPQHF

J: TRBJ2-5
size: NA
V: TRBV30
D: TRBD2
DNA: TGTGCCTGGGGACCTAGCGGGGGCAAAGAGACCCAGTACTTC
CDR3: CAWGPSGGKETQYF

J: TRBJ2-3
size: few
V: TRBV7-9
D: TRBD1
DNA: TGTGCCAGCAGCTTGGGGACAGGGGAATCAGATACGCAGTATTTT
CDR3: CASSLGTGESDTQYF

J: TRBJ1-4
size: NA
V: TRBV7-9
D: NA
DNA: TGTGCCAGCAGCTCAGGGACTCATGAAAAACTGTTTTTT
CDR3: CASSSGTHEKLFF

J: TRBJ2-7
size: NA
V: TRBV7-8
D: NA
DNA: TGTGCCAGCCGTGGGGGGGCGGTGTACGAGCAGTACTTC
CDR3: CASRGGAVYEQYF

J: TRBJ1-2
size: few
V: TRBV4-1
D: NA
DNA: TGCGCCAGCAGCCTGACAGCCCGGGAGGACACCATGGACTATGGCTACACCTTC
CDR3: CASSLTAREDTMDYGYTF

J: TRBJ1-2
size: few
V: TRBV4-3
D: TRBD1
DNA: TGCGCCAGCAGCCGACTCAGGGGGAGTAACTATGGCTACACCTTC
CDR3: CASSRLRGSNYGYTF

J: TRBJ2-5
size: few
V: TRBV10-3
D: NA
DNA: TGTGCCATCAGCGGAACAAACCAAGAGACCCAGTACTTC
CDR3: CAISGTNQETQYF

J: TRBJ1-4
size: NA
V: TRBV2
D: NA
DNA: TGTGCCACCTCCCTGCGTCCCCAGACTAATGAAAAACTGTTTTTT
CDR3: CATSLRPQTNEKLFF

J: TRBJ2-1
size: NA
V: TRBV12-3/TRBV12-4
D: NA
DNA: TGTGCCAGCAGCCCGGGACAAATGGATGAGCAGTTCTTC
CDR3: CASSPGQMDEQFF

J: TRBJ2-7
size: few
V: TRBV5-5
D: NA
DNA: TGTGCCAGCAGCGCCACAGGGACGGCCTCCTACGAGCAGTACTTC
CDR3: CASSATGTASYEQYF

J: TRBJ2-7
size: NA
V: TRBV7-9
D: NA
DNA: TGTGCCAGCAGCTCTAAGGCAAGCCCGGTAAAATTCCACGAGCAGTACTTC
CDR3: CASSSKASPVKFHEQYF

J: TRBJ2-1
size: NA
V: TRBV18
D: NA
DNA: TGTGCCAGCTCACGAAACGGCCCGGACTACAATGAGCAGTTCTTC
CDR3: CASSRNGPDYNEQFF

J: TRBJ2-7
size: few
V: TRBV5-1
D: NA
DNA: TGCGCCAGCAGTGTACCAGGGGAAAGCTACGAGCAGTACTTC
CDR3: CASSVPGESYEQYF

J: TRBJ1-6
size: NA
V: TRBV6-1
D: NA
DNA: TGTGCCAGCAACCGAAATTTGTTTTCACCCCTCCACTTT
CDR3: CASNRNLFSPLHF

J: TRBJ1-6
size: few
V: TRBV25-1
D: TRBD1
DNA: TGTGCCAGCAGTGAATATGGACAGGGGAATTCACCCCTCCACTTT
CDR3: CASSEYGQGNSPLHF

J: TRBJ2-7
size: NA
V: TRBV4-1
D: TRBD1
DNA: TGCGCCAGCAGCCAAGTGGAGGGACAGGGTGCCTACGAGCAGTACTTC
CDR3: CASSQVEGQGAYEQYF

J: TRBJ1-5
size: NA
V: TRBV12-3/TRBV12-4
D: TRBD1
DNA: TGTGCCAGCAGTATCGGGACAGGGAATGGGCCCCAGCATTTT
CDR3: CASSIGTGNGPQHF

J: TRBJ2-7
size: few
V: TRBV4-1
D: NA
DNA: TGCGCCAGCAGCCGCAAGGAGGACGGCACAAGCTACGAGCAGTACTTC
CDR3: CASSRKEDGTSYEQYF

J: TRBJ1-5
size: NA
V: TRBV12-3/TRBV12-4
D: TRBD1
DNA: TGTGCCAGCAGCACGGGACAGGGGGCTGAGCAGCATTTT
CDR3: CASSTGQGAEQHF

J: TRBJ1-3
size: few
V: TRBV18
D: NA
DNA: TGTGCCAGCTCACCACCCGCGCGCGCTGGAAACACCATATATTTT
CDR3: CASSPPARAGNTIYF

J: TRBJ2-6
size: many
V: TRBV10-3
D: NA
DNA: TGTGCCATCGAGCAGGTTGGGGCCAACGTCCTGACTTTC
CDR3: CAIEQVGANVLTF

J: TRBJ2-3
size: few
V: TRBV7-2
D: NA
DNA: TGTGCCAGCAGCCAGACCGGTAGCCCCCCAGATACGCAGTATTTT
CDR3: CASSQTGSPPDTQYF

J: TRBJ2-7
size: NA
V: TRBV23-1
D: NA
DNA: TGCGCCACCGAGGGACGCGAGCAGTACTTC
CDR3: CATEGREQYF

J: TRBJ1-4
size: NA
V: TRBV29-1
D: NA
DNA: TGCAGCGTTGCGTTGCAGGGAAATGAAAAACTGTTTTTT
CDR3: CSVALQGNEKLFF

J: TRBJ2-7
size: few
V: TRBV6-2/TRBV6-3
D: NA
DNA: TGTGCCAGCAGTCACGGGACATTGTACTACGAGCAGTACTTC
CDR3: CASSHGTLYYEQYF

J: TRBJ2-2
size: NA
V: TRBV5-5
D: TRBD1
DNA: TGTGCCAGCAGCACGGGACAGCCAAACACCGGGGAGCTGTTTTTT
CDR3: CASSTGQPNTGELFF

J: TRBJ1-1
size: NA
V: TRBV20-1
D: NA
DNA: TGCAGTGCTAGAGGGGTACAGGGACAAGACACTGAAGCTTTCTTT
CDR3: CSARGVQGQDTEAFF

J: TRBJ2-1
size: few
V: TRBV14
D: NA
DNA: TGTGCCAGCAGCCAAAGATCCCCCGGGGGTTTCAATGAGCAGTTCTTC
CDR3: CASSQRSPGGFNEQFF

J: TRBJ1-4
size: few
V: TRBV10-3
D: NA
DNA: TGTGCCATCAGACCGGGGGGGGGTAATGAAAAACTGTTTTTT
CDR3: CAIRPGGGNEKLFF

J: TRBJ1-2
size: NA
V: TRBV7-9
D: TRBD1
DNA: TGTGCCAGCAGCCCCCGGGACAGGGGGCGCAGTGGGGATGGCTACACCTTC
CDR3: CASSPRDRGRSGDGYTF

J: TRBJ2-1
size: NA
V: TRBV4-1
D: NA
DNA: TGCGCCAGCAGCCAAATGACCAGCCGGAATGAGCAGTTCTTC
CDR3: CASSQMTSRNEQFF

J: TRBJ2-1
size: NA
V: TRBV28
D: NA
DNA: TGTGCCAGCAGTTTATCCACCGCAGGGGCCCACAATGAGCAGTTCTTC
CDR3: CASSLSTAGAHNEQFF

J: TRBJ2-5
size: NA
V: TRBV20-1
D: NA
DNA: TGCAGTGCTAGCCTAGTCAGGGGTCAAGAGACCCAGTACTTC
CDR3: CSASLVRGQETQYF

J: TRBJ1-4
size: NA
V: TRBV20-1
D: NA
DNA: TGCAGTGCTGGCAGTAACAATGAAAAACTGTTTTTT
CDR3: CSAGSNNEKLFF

J: TRBJ1-1
size: NA
V: TRBV4-3
D: NA
DNA: TGCGCCAGCAGCCAAGATTTAACACAGCTTAGGGCTTTCTTT
CDR3: CASSQDLTQLRAFF

J: TRBJ2-1
size: NA
V: TRBV6-2/TRBV6-3
D: TRBD2
DNA: TGTGCCAGCAGTCCCTCGACTAGCGGGAAAAATGAGCAGTTCTTC
CDR3: CASSPSTSGKNEQFF

J: TRBJ2-5
size: NA
V: TRBV20-1
D: NA
DNA: TGCAGTGCTAGAGATTGGCCCAGGGCCCAAGAGACCCAGTACTTC
CDR3: CSARDWPRAQETQYF

J: TRBJ1-3
size: few
V: TRBV19
D: NA
DNA: TGTGCCAGTAGTATGGGGGTCTTCTCTGGAAACACCATATATTTT
CDR3: CASSMGVFSGNTIYF

J: TRBJ2-1
size: few
V: TRBV12-3/TRBV12-4
D: NA
DNA: TGTGCCAGCAGTTTCGGGTTTGACAATGAGCAGTTCTTC
CDR3: CASSFGFDNEQFF

J: TRBJ1-1
size: few
V: TRBV2
D: NA
DNA: TGTGCCAGCAGTGGTTCCCGGGTCTCGGACACTGAAGCTTTCTTT
CDR3: CASSGSRVSDTEAFF

J: TRBJ2-1
size: NA
V: TRBV18
D: NA
DNA: TGTGCCAGCTCTCAGACTCGATCCTACAATGAGCAGTTCTTC
CDR3: CASSQTRSYNEQFF

J: TRBJ2-3
size: many
V: TRBV5-5
D: NA
DNA: TGTGCCAGCAGCCCAGGGACTGTTCTCATGCAAGATACGCAGTATTTT
CDR3: CASSPGTVLMQDTQYF

J: TRBJ2-7
size: NA
V: TRBV5-4
D: TRBD2
DNA: TGTGCCAGCAGCTTTGGGGGGGGACCCGGGCACGAGCAGTACTTC
CDR3: CASSFGGGPGHEQYF